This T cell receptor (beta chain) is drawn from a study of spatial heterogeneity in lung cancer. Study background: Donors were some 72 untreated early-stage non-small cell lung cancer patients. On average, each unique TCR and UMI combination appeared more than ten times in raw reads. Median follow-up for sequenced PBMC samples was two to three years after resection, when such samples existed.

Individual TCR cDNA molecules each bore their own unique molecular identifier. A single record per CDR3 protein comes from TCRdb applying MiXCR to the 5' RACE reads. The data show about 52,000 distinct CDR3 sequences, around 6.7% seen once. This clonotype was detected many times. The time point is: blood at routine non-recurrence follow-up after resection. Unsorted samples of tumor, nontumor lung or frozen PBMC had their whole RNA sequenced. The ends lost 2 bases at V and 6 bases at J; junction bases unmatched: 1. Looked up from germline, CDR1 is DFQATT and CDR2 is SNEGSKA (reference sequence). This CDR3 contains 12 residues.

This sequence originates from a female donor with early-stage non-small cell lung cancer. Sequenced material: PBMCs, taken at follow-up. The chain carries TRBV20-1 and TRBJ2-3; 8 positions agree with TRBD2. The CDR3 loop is CSARRGGDTQYF. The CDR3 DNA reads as TGCAGTGCTAGACGCGGGGGGGATACGCAGTATTTT.